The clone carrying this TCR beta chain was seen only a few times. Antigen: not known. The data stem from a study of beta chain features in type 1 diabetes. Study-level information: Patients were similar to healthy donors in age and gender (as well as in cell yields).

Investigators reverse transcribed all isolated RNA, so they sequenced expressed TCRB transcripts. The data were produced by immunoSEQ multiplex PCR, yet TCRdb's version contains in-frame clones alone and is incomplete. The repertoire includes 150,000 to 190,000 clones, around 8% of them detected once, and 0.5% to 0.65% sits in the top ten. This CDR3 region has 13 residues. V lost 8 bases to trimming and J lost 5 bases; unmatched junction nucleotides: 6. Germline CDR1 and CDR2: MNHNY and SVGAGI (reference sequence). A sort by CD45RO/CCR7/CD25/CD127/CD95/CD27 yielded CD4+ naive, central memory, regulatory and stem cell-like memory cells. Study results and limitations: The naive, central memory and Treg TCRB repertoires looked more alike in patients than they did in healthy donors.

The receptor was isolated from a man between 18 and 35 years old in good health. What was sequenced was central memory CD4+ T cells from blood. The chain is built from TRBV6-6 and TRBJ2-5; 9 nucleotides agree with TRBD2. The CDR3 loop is CASLSLAGETQYF. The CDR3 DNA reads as TGTGCCAGCCTTTCCCTAGCGGGGGAGACCCAGTACTTC.